The rows below give T cell receptor beta chains drawn from one sample of a study of blood T cell repertoires in COVID-19. TCRdb's copy holds only in-frame clones and misses some; the assay was immunoSEQ multiplex PCR. The sample consists of 85,000 to 120,000 clones, 71% of them appearing once. Source material: peripheral blood. These receptors all stem from a human donor with acute or convalescent COVID-19. The donor label of this sample is uncertain. The CDR3 runs from the conserved cysteine through the conserved F or W. The D gene is left open where the match is weak. Expanded clones are given a class, and other clones once, few, many or no size at all.

j_call d_call v_call clone_size cdr3_nt cdr3_aa
TRBJ1-2 . TRBV6-1 . TGTGCCAGCAGTGAATGGTCACAGACCATCTATGGCTACACCTTC CASSEWSQTIYGYTF
TRBJ2-2 . TRBV24-1 few TGTGCCACCAGTGATCCCAGGGGAGTCACCGGGGAGCTGTTTTTT CATSDPRGVTGELFF
TRBJ1-2 . TRBV11-2 . TGTGCCAGCAGCCCCGCCCAATCCGAAGCGAGATATGGCTACACCTTC CASSPAQSEARYGYTF
TRBJ1-1 . TRBV15 . TGTGCCACCAGCAGACCTGTTCATGTGGGAAGGGGCACTGAAGCTTTCTTT CATSRPVHVGRGTEAFF
TRBJ2-1 TRBD1 TRBV11-2 . TGTGCCAGCGGCGGAAAACGGGACAGGGGCTACAATGAGCAGTTCTTC CASGGKRDRGYNEQFF
TRBJ1-2 . TRBV3-1/TRBV3-2 . TGTGCCAGCGCACCCGGGAACTATGGCTACACCTTC CASAPGNYGYTF
TRBJ1-5 . TRBV7-8 . TGTGCCAGCAGCTTGTCTACGATCGGCAATCAGCCCCAGCATTTT CASSLSTIGNQPQHF
TRBJ2-7 TRBD2 TRBV5-1 . TGCGCCAGCGGGGTTCCCGGGACTAGCGGGGGCACCTACGAGCAGTACTTC CASGVPGTSGGTYEQYF
TRBJ1-3 . TRBV7-2 . TGTGCCAGCAGCCAGCGGGCTGGACCGGACCTCTCTGGAAACACCATATATTTT CASSQRAGPDLSGNTIYF
TRBJ2-2 TRBD1 TRBV18 . TGTGCCAGCTCAAGGACAGGCCCGTCGAACACCGGGGAGCTGTTTTTT CASSRTGPSNTGELFF
TRBJ1-2 . TRBV3-1/TRBV3-2 . TGTGCCAGCAGCCTACTGACAGGCAAAGGGGGCTACACCTTC CASSLLTGKGGYTF
TRBJ2-2 TRBD1 TRBV6-6 few TGTGCCAGCAGCCACGACAGGGGGCGGAACACCGGGGAGCTGTTTTTT CASSHDRGRNTGELFF
TRBJ1-3 . TRBV3-1/TRBV3-2 . TGTGCCAGCAGCCAAGATCCGGGGGGCCGGGGAAACACCATATATTTT CASSQDPGGRGNTIYF
TRBJ1-4 . TRBV6-6 . TGTGCCAGCAGTTACGTCGGGGGACGGGGGGAAAAACTGTTTTTT CASSYVGGRGEKLFF
TRBJ2-5 . TRBV5-1 . TGCGCCAGCAGTATGACAGGTCAAGAGACCCAGTACTTC CASSMTGQETQYF
TRBJ1-2 . TRBV5-1 . TGCGCCAGCAGCTTGGACGGAGGAGCCTATGGCTACACCTTC CASSLDGGAYGYTF
TRBJ1-1 . TRBV5-6 once TGTGCCAGCAGCCGACTTAGGACTGAAGCTTTCTTT CASSRLRTEAFF
TRBJ1-4 TRBD1 TRBV7-8 . TGTGCCAGCAGCTTCGGGACAGACATTTTGAAACTGTTTTTT CASSFGTDILKLFF
TRBJ2-1 TRBD1 TRBV2 . TGTGCCAGCAGTGACGGGACAGGGGCCTACAATGAGCAGTTCTTC CASSDGTGAYNEQFF
TRBJ1-5 . TRBV6-5 once TGTGCCAGCAGCGCCGAGGACAGATACTATCAGCCCCAGCATTTT CASSAEDRYYQPQHF
TRBJ2-5 TRBD2 TRBV28 few TGTGCCAGCAGTTATACCACGGGACTAGCGGGGGGGGGTCGGACCCAGTACTTC CASSYTTGLAGGGRTQYF
TRBJ2-3 TRBD2 TRBV5-1 . TGCGCCAGCAGCTCCATAGCGGGGGGGGTGGATACGCAGTATTTT CASSSIAGGVDTQYF
TRBJ1-6 TRBD1 TRBV9 . TGTGCCAGCAGCGTCAAGGGGGCGGATTCACCCCTCCACTTT CASSVKGADSPLHF
TRBJ1-5 . TRBV19 . TGTGCCAGTAGTACAACCGCGGGGTCGGATCAGCCCCAGCATTTT CASSTTAGSDQPQHF
TRBJ1-3 TRBD1 TRBV3-1/TRBV3-2 . TGTGCCAGCAGCCACATCAGGACAGGAGGAAACACCATATATTTT CASSHIRTGGNTIYF
TRBJ2-7 TRBD2 TRBV18 few TGTGCCAGCTCCCCGCGGGGGGAGGACTCCTACGAGCAGTACTTC CASSPRGEDSYEQYF
TRBJ1-5 . TRBV7-8 . TGTGCCAGCGCGACTCGAGGCGGGGGCGTCAATCAGCCCCAGCATTTT CASATRGGGVNQPQHF
TRBJ1-3 TRBD1 TRBV7-2 many TGTGCCAGCAGTTTTACAGGGGTCGTTAACACCATATATTTT CASSFTGVVNTIYF
TRBJ2-7 . TRBV10-1 . TGCGCCACCCCGGGACACAAACCCTACGAGCAGTACTTC CATPGHKPYEQYF
TRBJ1-2 TRBD1 TRBV20-1 . TGCAGTTCGGACAGGGGGCCTGGCTACACCTTC CSSDRGPGYTF
TRBJ1-2 . TRBV14 . TGTGCCAGCAGCCAAGATCCAATTGGGAGCGGCTACACCTTC CASSQDPIGSGYTF
TRBJ2-7 . TRBV9 . TGTGCCAGCAGCGTTCTAGAGGGCGAGCAGTACTTC CASSVLEGEQYF
TRBJ2-7 . TRBV7-2 . TGTGCCAGCAGCTTAGTACCGGGGAACGAGCAGTACTTC CASSLVPGNEQYF
TRBJ1-3 . TRBV28 . TGTGCCAGCAGGGGGGCCGGTACTGGAAACACCATATATTTT CASRGAGTGNTIYF
TRBJ1-1 . TRBV18 . TGTGCCAGCTCCGTCGCCGGGGGCACTGAAGCTTTCTTT CASSVAGGTEAFF
TRBJ1-3 TRBD1 TRBV7-9 . TGTGCCAGCAGCTCCTGGTCCGGGACAGGGGTCTCTGGAAACACCATATATTTT CASSSWSGTGVSGNTIYF
TRBJ1-3 . TRBV11-3 . TGTGCCAGCAGCTTAGGAGGGTACGGAAACACCATATATTTT CASSLGGYGNTIYF
TRBJ1-1 . TRBV9 . TGTGCCAGCAGCGACAGTCACTGGACAGTCGATAACACTGAAGCTTTCTTT CASSDSHWTVDNTEAFF
TRBJ2-3 TRBD1 TRBV9 . TGTGCCAGCAGCGTAGGGGGACAGGGCGGCACAGATACGCAGTATTTT CASSVGGQGGTDTQYF
TRBJ2-5 TRBD2 TRBV7-9 . TGTGCCAGCAGCCGAGGACTAGCGGGGGTCCAAGAGACCCAGTACTTC CASSRGLAGVQETQYF
TRBJ1-2 . TRBV24-1 . TGTGCCACCAGTGACCGGGGGGAGGAACAAAACTATGGCTACACCTTC CATSDRGEEQNYGYTF
TRBJ1-1 . TRBV19 . TGTGCCAGTAGTACCACAGATTTGGGGAACACTGAAGCTTTCTTT CASSTTDLGNTEAFF
TRBJ2-2 TRBD1 TRBV5-1 . TGCGCCAGCAGCTGGGACAGGGTCGACACCGGGGAGCTGTTTTTT CASSWDRVDTGELFF
TRBJ2-2 . TRBV11-2 . TGTGCCAGCAGCCAACAAACCCCCTCCGACACCGGGGAGCTGTTTTTT CASSQQTPSDTGELFF